Below, one T cell receptor (beta chain) is given with its context. The sample comes from a study of blood T cell repertoires in COVID-19. Overall study: Material from acute and convalescent COVID-19 was sourced from the United States, Italy and Spain. T cells, B-cell-depleted T cells, or PBMCs supplied cDNA or gDNA.

Methods used by the authors: Cell counts per sample came from amplifying reference gene primers. Only in-frame clones appear in the TCRdb table, and some are missing; sequencing was by immunoSEQ multiplex PCR. From that table come the V and J calls and clone size; the DNA was used to work out D and trimming. The sample shows 200,000 to 300,000 clones, over 70% of them seen only once. Germline CDR1 and CDR2: MNHEY and SVGEGT. Trimming pared 6 bases from V and 7 bases from J, leaving 13 bases between. This CDR3 spans 12 amino acids. This rearrangement joins TRBV6-2 or TRBV6-3 to TRBJ2-7; D is uncertain. The sequence was obtained from a human donor in a cohort sampled during active COVID-19. The specimen sequenced was peripheral blood. The CDR3 sequence is CASSSYAGEQYF. The CDR3 nucleotides read TGTGCCAGCAGCTCATATGCCGGGGAGCAGTACTTC.